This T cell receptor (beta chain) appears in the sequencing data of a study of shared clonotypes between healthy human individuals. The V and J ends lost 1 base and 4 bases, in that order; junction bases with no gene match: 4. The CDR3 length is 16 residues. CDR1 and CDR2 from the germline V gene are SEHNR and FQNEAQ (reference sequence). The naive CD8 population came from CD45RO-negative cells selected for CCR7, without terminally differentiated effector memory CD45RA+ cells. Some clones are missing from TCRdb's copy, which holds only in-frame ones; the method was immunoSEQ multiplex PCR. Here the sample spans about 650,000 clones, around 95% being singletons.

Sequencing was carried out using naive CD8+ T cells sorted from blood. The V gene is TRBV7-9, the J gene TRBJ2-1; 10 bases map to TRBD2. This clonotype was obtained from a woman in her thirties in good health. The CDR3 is CASSLGLAGAYNEQFF. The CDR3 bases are TGTGCCAGCAGCTTAGGGCTAGCGGGAGCGTACAATGAGCAGTTCTTC. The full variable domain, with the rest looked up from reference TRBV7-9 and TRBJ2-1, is DTGVSQNPRHKITKRGQNVTFRCDPISEHNRLYWYRQTLGQGPEFLTYFQNEAQLEKSRLLSDRFSAERPKGSFSTLEIQRTEQGDSAMYLCASSLGLAGAYNEQFFGPGTRLTVL.